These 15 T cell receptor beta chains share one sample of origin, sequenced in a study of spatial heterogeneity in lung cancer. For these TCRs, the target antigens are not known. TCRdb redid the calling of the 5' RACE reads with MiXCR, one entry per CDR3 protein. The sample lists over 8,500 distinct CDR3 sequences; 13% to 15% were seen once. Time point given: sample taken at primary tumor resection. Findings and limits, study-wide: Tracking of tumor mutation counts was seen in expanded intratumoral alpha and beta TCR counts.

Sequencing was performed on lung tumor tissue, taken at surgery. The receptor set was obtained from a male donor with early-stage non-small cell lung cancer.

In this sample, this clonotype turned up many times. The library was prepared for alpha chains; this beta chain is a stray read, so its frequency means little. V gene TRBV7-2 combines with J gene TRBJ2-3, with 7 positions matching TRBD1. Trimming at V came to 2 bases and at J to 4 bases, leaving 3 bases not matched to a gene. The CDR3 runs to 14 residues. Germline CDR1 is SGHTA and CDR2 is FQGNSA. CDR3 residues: CASSLRGRPDTQYF. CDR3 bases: TGTGCCAGCAGCTTAAGGGGGCGGCCAGATACGCAGTATTTT.

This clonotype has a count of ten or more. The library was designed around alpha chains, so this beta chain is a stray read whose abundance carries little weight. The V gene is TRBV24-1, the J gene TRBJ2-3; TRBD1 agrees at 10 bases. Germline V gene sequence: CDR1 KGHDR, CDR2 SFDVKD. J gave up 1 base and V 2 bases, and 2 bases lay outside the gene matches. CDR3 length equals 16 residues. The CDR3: CATSDYGTGGTDTQYF. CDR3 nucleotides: TGTGCCACCAGTGATTACGGGACAGGGGGCACAGATACGCAGTATTTT.

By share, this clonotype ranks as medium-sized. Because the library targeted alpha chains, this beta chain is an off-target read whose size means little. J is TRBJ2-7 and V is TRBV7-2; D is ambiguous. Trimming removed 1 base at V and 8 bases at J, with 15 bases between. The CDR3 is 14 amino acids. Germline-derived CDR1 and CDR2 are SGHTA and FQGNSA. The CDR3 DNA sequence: TGTGCCAGCAGCTTAGGGACCCCTACTCGGAAGCAGTACTTC. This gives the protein CASSLGTPTRKQYF.

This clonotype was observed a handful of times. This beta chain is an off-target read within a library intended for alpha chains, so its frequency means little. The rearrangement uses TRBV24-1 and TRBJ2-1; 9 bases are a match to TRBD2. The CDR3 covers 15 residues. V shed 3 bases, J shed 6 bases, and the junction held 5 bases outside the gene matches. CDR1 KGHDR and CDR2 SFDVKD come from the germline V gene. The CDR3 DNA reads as TGTGCCACCAGTGATCCTAGCGGGATAGTCAATGAGCAGTTCTTC. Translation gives CATSDPSGIVNEQFF.

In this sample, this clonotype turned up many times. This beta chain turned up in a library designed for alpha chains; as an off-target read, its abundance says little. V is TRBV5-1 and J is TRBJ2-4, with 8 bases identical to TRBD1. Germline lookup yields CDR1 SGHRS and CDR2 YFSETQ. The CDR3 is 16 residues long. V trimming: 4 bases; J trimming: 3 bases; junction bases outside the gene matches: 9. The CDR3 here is CASSTGQELVKNIQYF. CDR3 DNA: TGCGCCAGCAGCACGGGACAGGAACTGGTCAAAAACATTCAGTACTTC. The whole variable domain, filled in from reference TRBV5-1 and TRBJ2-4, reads KAGVTQTPRYLIKTRGQQVTLSCSPISGHRSVSWYQQTPGQGLQFLFEYFSETQRNKGNFPGRFSGRQFSNSRSEMNVSTLELGDSALYLCASSTGQELVKNIQYFGAGTRLSVL.

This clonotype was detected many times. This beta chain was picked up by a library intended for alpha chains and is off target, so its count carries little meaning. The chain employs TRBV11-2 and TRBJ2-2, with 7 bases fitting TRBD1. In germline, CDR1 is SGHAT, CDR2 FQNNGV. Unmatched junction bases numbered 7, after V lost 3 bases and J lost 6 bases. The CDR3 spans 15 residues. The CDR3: CASSFIRGYPGELFF. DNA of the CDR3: TGTGCCAGCAGCTTCATCAGGGGGTACCCCGGGGAGCTGTTTTTT.

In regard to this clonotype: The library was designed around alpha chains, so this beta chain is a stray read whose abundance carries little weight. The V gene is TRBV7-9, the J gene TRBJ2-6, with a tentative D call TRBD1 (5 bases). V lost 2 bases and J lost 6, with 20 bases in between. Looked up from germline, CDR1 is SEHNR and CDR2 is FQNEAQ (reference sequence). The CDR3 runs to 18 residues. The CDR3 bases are TGTGCCAGCAGCTTAAAAGGCAGGGTCTTCTGGGAGGCCAACGTCCTGACTTTC. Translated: CASSLKGRVFWEANVLTF.

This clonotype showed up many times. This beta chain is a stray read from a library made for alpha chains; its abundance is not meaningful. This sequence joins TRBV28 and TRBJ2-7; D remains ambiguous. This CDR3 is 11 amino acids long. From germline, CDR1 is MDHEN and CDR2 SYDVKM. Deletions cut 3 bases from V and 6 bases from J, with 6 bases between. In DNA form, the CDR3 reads TGTGCCAGCAGTTTCAACGCCGAGCAGTACTTC. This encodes CASSFNAEQYF.

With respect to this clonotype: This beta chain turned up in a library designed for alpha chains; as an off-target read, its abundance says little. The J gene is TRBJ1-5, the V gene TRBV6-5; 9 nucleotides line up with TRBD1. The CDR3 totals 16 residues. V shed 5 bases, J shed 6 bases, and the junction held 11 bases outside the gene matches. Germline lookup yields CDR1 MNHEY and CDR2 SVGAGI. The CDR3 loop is CASSPITGGRSQPQHF. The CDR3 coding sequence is TGTGCCAGCAGTCCCATCACAGGGGGCAGAAGTCAGCCCCAGCATTTT.

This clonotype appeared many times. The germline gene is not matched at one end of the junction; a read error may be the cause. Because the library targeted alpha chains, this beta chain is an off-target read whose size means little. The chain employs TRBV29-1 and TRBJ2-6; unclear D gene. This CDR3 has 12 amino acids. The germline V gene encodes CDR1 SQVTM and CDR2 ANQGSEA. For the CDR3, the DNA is TGTTGTGCGTTGTCTGGGGCCAACGTCCTGACTTTC. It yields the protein CCALSGANVLTF.

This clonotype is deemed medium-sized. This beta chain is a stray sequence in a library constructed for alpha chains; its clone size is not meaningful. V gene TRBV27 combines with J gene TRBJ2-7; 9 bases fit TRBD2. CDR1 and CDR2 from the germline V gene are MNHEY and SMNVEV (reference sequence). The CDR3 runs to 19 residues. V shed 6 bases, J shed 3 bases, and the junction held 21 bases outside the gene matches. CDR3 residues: CASRPRTSDPSSLYYEQYF. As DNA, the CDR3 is TGTGCCAGCAGACCCAGGACTAGCGACCCATCTTCCCTCTACTACGAGCAGTACTTC.

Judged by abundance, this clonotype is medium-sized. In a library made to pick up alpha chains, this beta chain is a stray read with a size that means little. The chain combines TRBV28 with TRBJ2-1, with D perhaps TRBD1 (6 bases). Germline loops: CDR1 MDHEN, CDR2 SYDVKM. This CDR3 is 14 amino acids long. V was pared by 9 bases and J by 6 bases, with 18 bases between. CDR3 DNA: TGTGCCAGTCGTCTTCCAGGGGTTGGCAATGAGCAGTTCTTC. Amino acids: CASRLPGVGNEQFF.

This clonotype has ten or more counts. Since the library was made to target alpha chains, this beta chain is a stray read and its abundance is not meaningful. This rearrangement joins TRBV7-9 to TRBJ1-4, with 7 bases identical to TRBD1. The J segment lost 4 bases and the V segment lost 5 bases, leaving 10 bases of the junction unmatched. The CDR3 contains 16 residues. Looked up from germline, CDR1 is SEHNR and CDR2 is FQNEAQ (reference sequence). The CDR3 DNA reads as TGTGCCAGCAGCCGAAAGGTGGGGACAGATAATGAAAAACTGTTTTTT. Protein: CASSRKVGTDNEKLFF.

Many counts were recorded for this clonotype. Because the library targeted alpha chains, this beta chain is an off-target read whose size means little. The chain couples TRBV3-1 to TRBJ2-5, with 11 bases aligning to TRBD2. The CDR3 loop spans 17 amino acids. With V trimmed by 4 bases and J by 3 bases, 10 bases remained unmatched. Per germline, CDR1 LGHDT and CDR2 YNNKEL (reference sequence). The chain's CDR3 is CASSPPWTSGLKETQYF. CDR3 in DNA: TGTGCCAGCAGCCCACCCTGGACTAGCGGGCTTAAAGAGACCCAGTACTTC.

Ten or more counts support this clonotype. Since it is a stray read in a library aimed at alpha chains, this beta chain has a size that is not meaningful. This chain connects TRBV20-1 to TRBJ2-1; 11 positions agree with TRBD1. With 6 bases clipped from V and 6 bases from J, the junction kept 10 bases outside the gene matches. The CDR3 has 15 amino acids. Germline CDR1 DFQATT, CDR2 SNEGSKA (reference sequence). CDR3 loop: CSAGKGTGGGNEQFF. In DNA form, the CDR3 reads TGCAGTGCGGGGAAAGGGACAGGGGGAGGCAATGAGCAGTTCTTC.